This T cell receptor beta chain emerged from a study of blood T cell repertoires in COVID-19. CDR3 length: 14 residues. Germline V gene data show CDR1 as MNHEY and CDR2 as SVGEGT. J gave up 4 bases and V 5 bases, and 5 bases lay outside the gene matches. This clone was observed many times. This table comes from immunoSEQ multiplex PCR, and its TCRdb copy is limited to in-frame clones, with some not included. In the table there are about 170,000 clones, around 80% of which are singletons. This TCR derives from a man in his fifties who had recovered from COVID-19. This chain connects TRBV6-2 or TRBV6-3 to TRBJ1-5; TRBD1 aligns across 7 bases. Sequenced sample: PBMCs or T cells enriched from blood (not recorded which). Here the CDR3 DNA reads TGTGCCAGCAGTCGATCAGGGGGTAATCAGCCCCAGCATTTT. This encodes CASSRSGGNQPQHF.